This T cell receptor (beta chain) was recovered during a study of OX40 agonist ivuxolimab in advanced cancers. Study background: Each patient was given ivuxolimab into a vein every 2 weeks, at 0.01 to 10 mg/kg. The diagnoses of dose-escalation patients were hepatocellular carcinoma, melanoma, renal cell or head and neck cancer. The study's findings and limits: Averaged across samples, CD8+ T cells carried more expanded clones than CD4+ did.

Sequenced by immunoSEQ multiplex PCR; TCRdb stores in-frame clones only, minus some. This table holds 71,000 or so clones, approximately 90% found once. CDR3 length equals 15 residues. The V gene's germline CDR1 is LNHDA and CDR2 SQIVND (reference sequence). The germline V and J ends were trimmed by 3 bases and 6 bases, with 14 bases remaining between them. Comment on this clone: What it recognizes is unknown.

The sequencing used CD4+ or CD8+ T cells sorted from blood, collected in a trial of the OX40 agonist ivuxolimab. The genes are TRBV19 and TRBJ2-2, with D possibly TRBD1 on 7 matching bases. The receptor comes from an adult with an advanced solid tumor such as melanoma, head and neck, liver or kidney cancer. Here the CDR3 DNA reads TGTGCCAGTAGTATCGGAGGGGGCGCCGCCGGGGAGCTGTTTTTT. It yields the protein CASSIGGGAAGELFF.